The clone carrying this T cell receptor (beta chain) is judged medium-sized. Its cognate antigen is unknown. Because this beta chain is a stray read in a library intended to capture alpha chains, its abundance should not be given much weight. These data come from a study of spatial heterogeneity in lung cancer. TCRdb independently ran MiXCR on the 5' RACE reads; one entry per CDR3 protein. The sample records about 3,700 distinct CDR3 sequences, approximately 25% being singletons. Time point denoted: sample taken at primary tumor resection. Tumor, nontumor lung or frozen PBMC supplied whole RNA, sequenced without sorting. Study outcomes and limitations: For expanded intratumoral alpha and beta TCRs, counts tracked tumor mutation counts. Regional and ubiquitous nonsynonymous mutations were tracked by counts of regional and ubiquitous expanded TCRs, respectively.

The V and J ends lost 1 base and 6 bases respectively, with 9 bases between them. The CDR3 totals 13 residues. In germline, CDR1 is ENHRY, CDR2 SYGVKD. This specimen was lung tumor tissue, taken at surgery. The sequence derives from a male donor with early-stage non-small cell lung cancer. The chain is built from TRBV10-3 and TRBJ1-1; D is undetermined. The CDR3 region has the DNA TGTGCCATCAGTGAGTGGGCTGAGGCTGAAGCTTTCTTT. This encodes CAISEWAEAEAFF.